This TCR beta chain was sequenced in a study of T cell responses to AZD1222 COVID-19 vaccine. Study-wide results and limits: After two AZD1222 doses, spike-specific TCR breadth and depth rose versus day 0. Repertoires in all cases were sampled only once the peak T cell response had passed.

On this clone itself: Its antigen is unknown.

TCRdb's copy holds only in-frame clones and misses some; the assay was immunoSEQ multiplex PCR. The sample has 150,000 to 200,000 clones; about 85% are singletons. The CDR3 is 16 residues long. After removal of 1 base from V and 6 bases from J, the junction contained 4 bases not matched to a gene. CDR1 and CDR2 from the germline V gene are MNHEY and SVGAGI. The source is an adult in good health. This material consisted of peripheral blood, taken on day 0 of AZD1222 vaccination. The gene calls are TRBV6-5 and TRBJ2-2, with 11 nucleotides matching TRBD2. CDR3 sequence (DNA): TGTGCCAGCAGTTACTGGGTAGCGGGAGGGGCCGGGGAGCTGTTTTTT. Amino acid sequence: CASSYWVAGGAGELFF.